The 8 T cell receptor beta chains presented below share a single source sample, sequenced in a study of read filtering for tumor transcriptome and immune sequencing. From about 0.4 ug of RNA, a library with molecular barcoded alpha/delta and beta/gamma adaptors was made. Via MiXCR, TCRdb re-called the reads, giving one row per CDR3 protein. The table shows about 46,000 distinct CDR3 sequences, with around 21% occurring only once. Sequencing was done on a sample of a population of CD138-negative cells sorted from bone marrow. Every receptor here comes from a donor aged 40 or over with multiple myeloma.

This clonotype was seen at least ten times. J is TRBJ1-2 and V is TRBV18, with D possibly TRBD1 on 6 matching bases. Per germline, CDR1 KGHSH and CDR2 LQKENI. The CDR3 loop spans 15 amino acids. V lost 4 bases to trimming and J lost 2 bases, with 14 bases between them. The CDR3 loop reads CASSHPWTENYGYTF. The CDR3 coding sequence is TGTGCCAGCTCACACCCCTGGACAGAAAACTATGGCTACACCTTC.

Many counts were recorded for this clonotype. The gene calls are TRBV11-3 and TRBJ2-1; 12 nucleotides align to TRBD2. Germline-derived CDR1 and CDR2 are SGHNT and YENEEA. Trimming took 2 bases from V and 6 from J; bases not matched to a gene: 2. The CDR3 sequence is 15 residues long. In DNA, the CDR3 is TGTGCCAGCAGCTTACGGGGACTAGCGGGCAATGAGCAGTTCTTC. Its protein is CASSLRGLAGNEQFF.

The chain links TRBV5-1 to TRBJ2-3; 10 nucleotides agree with TRBD2. Per the germline V gene, CDR1 is SGHRS and CDR2 is YFSETQ. CDR3 length: 16 amino acids. With V trimmed by 1 base and J by 4 bases, 6 bases remained unmatched. CDR3 region: CASSLSPSGRADTQYF. The CDR3 DNA reads TGCGCCAGCAGCTTGTCTCCTAGCGGGAGAGCAGATACGCAGTATTTT.

This clonotype was observed a handful of times. The chain has TRBV29-1 and TRBJ2-2; D call uncertain. This CDR3 region has 10 residues. The germline CDR1 and CDR2 sequences are SQVTM and ANQGSEA. The V and J ends lost 3 bases and 7 bases respectively, with 3 bases between them. The chain's CDR3 is CSVEDGELFF. For the CDR3, the DNA is TGCAGCGTTGAGGACGGGGAGCTGTTTTTT.

This clonotype was observed at least ten times. This chain uses TRBV7-9 with TRBJ2-1; D may match TRBD1 or TRBD2 (5 bases each). Germline-derived CDR1 and CDR2 are SEHNR and FQNEAQ (reference sequence). V was clipped by 10 bases and J by 0 bases, with 19 bases between them. This CDR3 comprises 16 residues. In DNA, the CDR3 is TGTGCCACCACATTGGGGACGACCCCCTCCTACAATGAGCAGTTCTTC. It codes for CATTLGTTPSYNEQFF.

This clonotype was found many times. The chain employs TRBV29-1 and TRBJ2-7; possibly TRBD2 for D (6 bases). The CDR3 length is 12 residues. Germline V gene data show CDR1 as SQVTM and CDR2 as ANQGSEA. V lost 1 base and J lost 3, with 7 bases in between. CDR3: CSVEVGGYEQYF. In DNA, the CDR3 is TGCAGCGTTGAAGTCGGGGGCTACGAGCAGTACTTC.

This clonotype was found many times. One end of the junction is discordant with germline, which a read error may explain. The CDR3 protein is CASREEGFTKAFF. CDR3 bases: TGTGCCAGCAGAGAAGAGGGGTTCACTAAAGCTTTCTTT. This chain connects TRBV12-3 or TRBV12-4 to TRBJ1-1; D may be TRBD1 (5 bases). CDR3 length: 13 residues.

This clonotype was detected many times. This chain joins TRBV24-1 and TRBJ2-5; D uncertain. CDR3 length equals 15 residues. Trimming stripped 4 bases from V and 5 bases from J, with 16 bases between. CDR1 and CDR2 (germline): KGHDR, SFDVKD. CDR3 sequence: CATSERTVVSETQYF. The CDR3 DNA reads as TGTGCCACCAGTGAGAGGACGGTGGTATCGGAGACCCAGTACTTC.